The 3 T cell receptor beta chains in this list originate from one sample, sequenced in a study of identical twins. TCRdb reprocessed the 5' RACE reads with MiXCR, giving one entry per CDR3 protein. Of 1.5 million to 2 million distinct CDR3 sequences listed, about 30% were seen once; the top ten hold more than 0.25%. The sequenced sample was cord blood. The receptors originated from a newborn girl in good health.

The gene calls are TRBV20-1 and TRBJ1-5; TRBD1 is a possible D gene (5 bases). V was shortened by 2 bases and J by 5 bases, with 7 bases between the two germline ends. Germline loops: CDR1 DFQATT, CDR2 SNEGSKA (reference sequence). CDR3 length: 12 residues. The CDR3 region is CSARIGDQPQHF. In DNA, the CDR3 is TGCAGTGCTAGAATAGGGGATCAGCCCCAGCATTTT.

The chain employs TRBV7-6 and TRBJ1-3, with D tentatively TRBD1 (5 bases). The germline V and J ends were trimmed by 0 bases and 2 bases, with 11 bases remaining between them. CDR3 length: 16 residues. Germline V gives CDR1 SGHVS, CDR2 FNYEAQ. The CDR3 reads CASSLAPGAAGNTIYF. The CDR3 DNA sequence: TGTGCCAGCAGCTTAGCCCCCGGGGCAGCTGGAAACACCATATATTTT.

There are many counts of this clonotype. This chain joins TRBV20-1 and TRBJ1-5, with 9 bases matching TRBD1. The V gene end was trimmed by 3 bases and the J gene end by 2 bases; junction bases not matched to a gene: 2. The germline V gene has CDR1 DFQATT and CDR2 SNEGSKA (reference sequence). The CDR3 runs to 14 residues. The CDR3 coding sequence is TGCAGTGCTAGGGGACAGGGAGGCAATCAGCCCCAGCATTTT. Translating it yields CSARGQGGNQPQHF.